This T cell receptor (beta chain) came from a study of naive and memory T cell subsets. Overall study results and limits: RNA-based TCR counts may shift with T cell activation and differentiation. Possibly reflecting memory cells re-expressing CD45RA, a few larger clonotypes occurred in naive repertoires, especially CD8.

V lost 4 bases and J lost 8, with 18 bases in between. Germline V CDR1 and CDR2: SGHDN, FVKESK. The CDR3 has 15 residues. Note on this clonotype: Antigen unknown.

Both TRBC1 and TRBC2 were covered by a beta constant-region primer of two equimolar oligonucleotides. Nested alpha and beta constant-region primers with the SP2 primer drove four PCR rounds on ligated cDNA. Each CDR3 protein is one row after TCRdb ran MiXCR on the UMI-ligation and nested PCR reads. The sample carries about 90,000 distinct CDR3 sequences, about 10% recorded once. Input material: naive CD4+ T cells from blood. The chain couples TRBV14 to TRBJ2-1; TRBD2 might be the D (7 bases). The origin of this receptor is a human donor in good health. In DNA form, the CDR3 reads TGTGCCAGCAGCCCCCCTGGGGGGGAGGGGGATGAGCAGTTCTTC. It codes for CASSPPGGEGDEQFF.